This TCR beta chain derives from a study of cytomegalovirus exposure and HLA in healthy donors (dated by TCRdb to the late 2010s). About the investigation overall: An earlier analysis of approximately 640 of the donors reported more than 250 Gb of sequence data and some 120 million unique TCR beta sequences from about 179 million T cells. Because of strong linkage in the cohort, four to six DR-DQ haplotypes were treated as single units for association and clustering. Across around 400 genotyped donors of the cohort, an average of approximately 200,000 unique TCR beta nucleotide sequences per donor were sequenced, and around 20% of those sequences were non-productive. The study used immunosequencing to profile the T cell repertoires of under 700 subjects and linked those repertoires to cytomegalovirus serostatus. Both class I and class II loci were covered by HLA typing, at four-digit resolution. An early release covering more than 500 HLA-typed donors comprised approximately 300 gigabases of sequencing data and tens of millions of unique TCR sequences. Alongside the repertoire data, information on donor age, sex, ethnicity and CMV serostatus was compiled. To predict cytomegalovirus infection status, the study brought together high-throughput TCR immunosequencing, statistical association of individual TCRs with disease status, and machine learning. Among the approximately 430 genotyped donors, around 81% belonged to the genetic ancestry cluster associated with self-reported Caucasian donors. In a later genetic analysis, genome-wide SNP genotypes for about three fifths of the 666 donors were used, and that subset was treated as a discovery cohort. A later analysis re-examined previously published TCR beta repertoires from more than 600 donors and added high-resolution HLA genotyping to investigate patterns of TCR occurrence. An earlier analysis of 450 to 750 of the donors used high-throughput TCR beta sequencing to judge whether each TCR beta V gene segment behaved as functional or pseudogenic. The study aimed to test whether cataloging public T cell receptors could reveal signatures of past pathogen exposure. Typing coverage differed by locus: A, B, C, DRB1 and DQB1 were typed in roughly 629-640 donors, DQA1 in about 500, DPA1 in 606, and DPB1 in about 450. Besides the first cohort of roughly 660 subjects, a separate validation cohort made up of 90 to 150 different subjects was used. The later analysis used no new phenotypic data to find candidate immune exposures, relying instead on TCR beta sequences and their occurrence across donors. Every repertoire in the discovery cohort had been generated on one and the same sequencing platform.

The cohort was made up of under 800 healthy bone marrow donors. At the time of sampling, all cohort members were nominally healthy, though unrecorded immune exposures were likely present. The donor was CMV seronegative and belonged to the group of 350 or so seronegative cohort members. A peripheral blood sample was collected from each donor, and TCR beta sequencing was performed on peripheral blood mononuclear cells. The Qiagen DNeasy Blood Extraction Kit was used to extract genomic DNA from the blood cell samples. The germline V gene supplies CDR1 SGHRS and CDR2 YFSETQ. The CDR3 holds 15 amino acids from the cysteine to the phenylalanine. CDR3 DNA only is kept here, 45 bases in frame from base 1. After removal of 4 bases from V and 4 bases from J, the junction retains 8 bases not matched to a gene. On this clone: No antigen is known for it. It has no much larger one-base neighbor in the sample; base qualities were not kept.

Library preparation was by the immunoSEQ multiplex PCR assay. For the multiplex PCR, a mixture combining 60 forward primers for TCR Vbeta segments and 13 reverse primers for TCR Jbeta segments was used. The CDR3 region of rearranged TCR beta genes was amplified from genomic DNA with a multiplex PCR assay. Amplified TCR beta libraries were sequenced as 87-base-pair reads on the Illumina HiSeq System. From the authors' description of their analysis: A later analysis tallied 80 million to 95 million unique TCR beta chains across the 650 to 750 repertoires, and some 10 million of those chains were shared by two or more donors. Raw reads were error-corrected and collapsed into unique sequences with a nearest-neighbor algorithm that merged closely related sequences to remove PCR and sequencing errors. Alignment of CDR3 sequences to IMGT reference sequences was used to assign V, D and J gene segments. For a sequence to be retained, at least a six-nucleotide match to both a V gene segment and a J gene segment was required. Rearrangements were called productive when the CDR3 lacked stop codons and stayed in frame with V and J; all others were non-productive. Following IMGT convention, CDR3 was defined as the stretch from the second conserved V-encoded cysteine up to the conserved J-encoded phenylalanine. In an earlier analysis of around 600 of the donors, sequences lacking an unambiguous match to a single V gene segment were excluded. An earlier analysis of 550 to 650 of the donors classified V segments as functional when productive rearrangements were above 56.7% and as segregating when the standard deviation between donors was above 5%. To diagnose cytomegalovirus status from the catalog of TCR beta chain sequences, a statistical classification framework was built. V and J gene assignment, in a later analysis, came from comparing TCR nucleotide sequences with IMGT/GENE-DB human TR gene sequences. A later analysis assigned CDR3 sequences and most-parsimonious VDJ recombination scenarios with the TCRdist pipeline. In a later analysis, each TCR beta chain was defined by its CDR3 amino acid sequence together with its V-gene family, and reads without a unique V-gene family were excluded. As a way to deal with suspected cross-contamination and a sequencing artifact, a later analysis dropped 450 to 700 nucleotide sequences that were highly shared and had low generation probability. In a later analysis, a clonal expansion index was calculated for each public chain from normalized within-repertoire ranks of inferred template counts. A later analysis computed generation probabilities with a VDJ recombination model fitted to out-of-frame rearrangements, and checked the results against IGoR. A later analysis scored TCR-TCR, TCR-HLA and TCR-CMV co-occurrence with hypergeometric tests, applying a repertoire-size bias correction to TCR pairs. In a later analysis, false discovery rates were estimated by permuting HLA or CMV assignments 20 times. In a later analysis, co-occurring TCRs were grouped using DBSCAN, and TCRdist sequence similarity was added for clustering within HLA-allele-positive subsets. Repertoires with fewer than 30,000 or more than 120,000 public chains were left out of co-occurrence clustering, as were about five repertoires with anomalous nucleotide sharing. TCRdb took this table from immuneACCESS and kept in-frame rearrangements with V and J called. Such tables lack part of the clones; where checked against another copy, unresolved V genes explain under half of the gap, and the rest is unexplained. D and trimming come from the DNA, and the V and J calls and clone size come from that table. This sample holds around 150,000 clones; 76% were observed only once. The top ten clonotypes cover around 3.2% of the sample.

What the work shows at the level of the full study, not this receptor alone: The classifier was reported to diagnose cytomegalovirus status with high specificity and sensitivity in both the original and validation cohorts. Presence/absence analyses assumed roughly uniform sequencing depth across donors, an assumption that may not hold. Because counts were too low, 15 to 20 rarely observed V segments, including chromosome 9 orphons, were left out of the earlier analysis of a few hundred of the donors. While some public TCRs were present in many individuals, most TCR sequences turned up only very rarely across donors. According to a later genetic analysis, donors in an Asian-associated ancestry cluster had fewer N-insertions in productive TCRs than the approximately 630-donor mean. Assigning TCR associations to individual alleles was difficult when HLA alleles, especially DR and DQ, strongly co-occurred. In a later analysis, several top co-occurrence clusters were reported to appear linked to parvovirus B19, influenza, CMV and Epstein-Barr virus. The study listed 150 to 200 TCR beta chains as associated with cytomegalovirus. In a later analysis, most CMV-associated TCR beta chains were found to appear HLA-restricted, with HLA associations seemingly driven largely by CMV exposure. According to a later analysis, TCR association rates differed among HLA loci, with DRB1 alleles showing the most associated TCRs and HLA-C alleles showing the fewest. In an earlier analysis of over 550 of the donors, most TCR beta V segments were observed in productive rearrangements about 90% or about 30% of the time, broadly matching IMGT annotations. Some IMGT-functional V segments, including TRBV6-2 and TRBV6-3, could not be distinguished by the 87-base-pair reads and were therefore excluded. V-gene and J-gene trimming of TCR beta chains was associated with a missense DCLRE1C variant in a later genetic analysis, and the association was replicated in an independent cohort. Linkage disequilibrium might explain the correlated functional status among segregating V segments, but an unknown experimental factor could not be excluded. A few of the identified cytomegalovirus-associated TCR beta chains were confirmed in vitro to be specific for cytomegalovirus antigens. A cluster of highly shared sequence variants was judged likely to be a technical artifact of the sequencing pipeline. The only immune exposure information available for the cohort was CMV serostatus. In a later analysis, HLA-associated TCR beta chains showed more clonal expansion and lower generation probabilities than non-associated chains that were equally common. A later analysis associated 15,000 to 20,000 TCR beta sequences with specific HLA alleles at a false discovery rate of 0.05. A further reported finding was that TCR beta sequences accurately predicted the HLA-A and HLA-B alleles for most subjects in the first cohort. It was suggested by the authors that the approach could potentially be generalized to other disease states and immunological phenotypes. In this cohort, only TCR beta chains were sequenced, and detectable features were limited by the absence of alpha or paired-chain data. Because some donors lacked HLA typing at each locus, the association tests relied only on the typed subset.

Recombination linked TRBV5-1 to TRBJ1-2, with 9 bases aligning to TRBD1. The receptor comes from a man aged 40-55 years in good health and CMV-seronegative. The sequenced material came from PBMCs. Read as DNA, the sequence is TGCGCCAGCAGCCCCTACGGGACAGGGATCTATGGCTACACCTTC. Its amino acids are CASSPYGTGIYGYTF.